This T cell receptor beta chain came from a study of Tregs in tolerant kidney transplant recipients. Study-level points and caveats: Biological reproducibility was not directly addressed in this study. Tregs expanded with activated donor B cells seemed most donor-specific. In tolerant patients, donor-specific Tregs outgrew total Tregs, suggesting antigen-driven expansion.

Sequenced by immunoSEQ multiplex PCR; TCRdb stores in-frame clones only, minus some. The data contain several thousand clones, roughly a third of them singletons. FACS sorting followed a roughly six-day coculture of CFSE-labeled recipient PBMCs with irradiated graft donor PBMCs. This clone was seen a handful of times. Its antigen is unidentified. The clonotype comes from a human patient who received a combined kidney and bone marrow transplant. The sequences come from CD8+ T cells from blood cultured with allogeneic cells, collected before the transplant.

Here the CDR3 reads CASSSPRGWGVSYEQYF. The CDR3 DNA is TGTGCCAGCAGCTCGCCCCGTGGGTGGGGGGTCTCCTACGAGCAGTACTTC. The chain uses TRBV7-9 and TRBJ2-7, with D tentatively TRBD2 (6 bases). Germline V CDR1 and CDR2: SEHNR, FQNEAQ (reference sequence). V was cut by 4 bases and J by 0 bases, with 19 bases left in between. CDR3 length: 17 residues.